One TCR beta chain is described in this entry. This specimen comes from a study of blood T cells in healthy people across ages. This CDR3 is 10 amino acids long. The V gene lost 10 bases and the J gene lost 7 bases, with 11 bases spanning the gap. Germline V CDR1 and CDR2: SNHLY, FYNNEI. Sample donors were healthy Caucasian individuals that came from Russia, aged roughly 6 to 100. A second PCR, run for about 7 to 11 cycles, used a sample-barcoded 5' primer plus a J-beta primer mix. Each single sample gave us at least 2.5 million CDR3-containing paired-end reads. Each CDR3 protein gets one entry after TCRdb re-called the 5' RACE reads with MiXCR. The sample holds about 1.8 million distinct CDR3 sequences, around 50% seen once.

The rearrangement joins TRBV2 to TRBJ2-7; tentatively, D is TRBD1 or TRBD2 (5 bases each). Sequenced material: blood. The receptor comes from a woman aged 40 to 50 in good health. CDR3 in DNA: TGTGCCATCAAGGGACGTGAGCAGTACTTC. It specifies CAIKGREQYF.